This record covers a single T cell receptor (beta chain). Study processing details: Amplified reference gene primers provided the basis for estimating nucleated cell counts. Libraries were prepared by immunoSEQ multiplex PCR; TCRdb keeps only in-frame clonotypes and omits some of them. V and J calls and clone size are as listed in that table; D and trimming were resolved from the DNA. The sample records 60,000 to 75,000 clones, roughly 88% being singletons. This CDR3 comprises 14 residues. Germline CDR1 is DFQATT and CDR2 is SNEGSKA (reference sequence). V was clipped by 3 bases and J by 8 bases; unmatched bases: 12. This sample was taken from a study of blood T cell repertoires in COVID-19. Overall study context: Italy, Spain and the United States were the sources of the convalescent and acute COVID-19 samples. T cells, B-cell-depleted T cells, or PBMCs provided the cDNA or gDNA that served as material.

The rearrangement uses TRBV20-1 and TRBJ1-2, with 7 bases fitting TRBD1. Sequencing was performed on peripheral blood. The TCR comes from a human donor in a cohort sampled during active COVID-19. CDR3 in DNA: TGCAGTGCTAGTCGACAGGGTGGTTTGGGAGGCTACACCTTC. It codes for CSASRQGGLGGYTF.